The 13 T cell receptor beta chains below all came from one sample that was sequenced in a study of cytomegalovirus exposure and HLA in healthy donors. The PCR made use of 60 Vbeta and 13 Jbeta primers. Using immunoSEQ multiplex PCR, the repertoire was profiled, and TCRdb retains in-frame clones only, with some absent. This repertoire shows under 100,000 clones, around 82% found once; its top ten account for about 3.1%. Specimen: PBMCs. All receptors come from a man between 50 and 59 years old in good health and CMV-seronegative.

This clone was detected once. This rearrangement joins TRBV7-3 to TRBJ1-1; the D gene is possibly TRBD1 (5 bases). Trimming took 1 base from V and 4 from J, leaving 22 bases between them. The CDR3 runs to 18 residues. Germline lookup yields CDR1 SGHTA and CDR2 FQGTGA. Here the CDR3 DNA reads TGTGCCAGCAGCTTAAACGGCGGGGTCGCACCGAGGGGCACTGAAGCTTTCTTT. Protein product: CASSLNGGVAPRGTEAFF.

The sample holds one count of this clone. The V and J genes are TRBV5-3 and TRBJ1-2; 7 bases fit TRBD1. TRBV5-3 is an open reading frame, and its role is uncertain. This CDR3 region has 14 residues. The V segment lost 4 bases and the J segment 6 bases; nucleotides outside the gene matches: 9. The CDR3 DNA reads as TGTGCCAGAAGCAATTGGGACAGAACCCATGGCTACACCTTC. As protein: CARSNWDRTHGYTF.

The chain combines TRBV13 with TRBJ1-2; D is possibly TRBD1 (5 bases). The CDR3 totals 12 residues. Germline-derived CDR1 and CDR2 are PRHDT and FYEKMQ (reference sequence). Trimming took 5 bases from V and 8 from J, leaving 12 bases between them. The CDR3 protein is CASSPREDGYTF. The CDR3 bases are TGTGCCAGCAGCCCCAGGGAGGACGGCTACACCTTC.

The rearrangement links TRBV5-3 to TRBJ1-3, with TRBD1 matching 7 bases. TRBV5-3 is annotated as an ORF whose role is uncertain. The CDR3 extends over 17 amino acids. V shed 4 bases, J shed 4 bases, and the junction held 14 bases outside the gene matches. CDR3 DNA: TGTGCCAGAAGCACGATAACTGGGGACAGTAAAGGAAACACCATATATTTT. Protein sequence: CARSTITGDSKGNTIYF.

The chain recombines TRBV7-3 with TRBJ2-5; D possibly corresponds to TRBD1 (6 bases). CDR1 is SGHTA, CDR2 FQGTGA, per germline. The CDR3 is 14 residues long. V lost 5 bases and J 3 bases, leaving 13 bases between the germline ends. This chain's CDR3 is CASSPGTSKETQYF. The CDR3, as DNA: TGTGCCAGCAGCCCCGGGACATCGAAAGAGACCCAGTACTTC. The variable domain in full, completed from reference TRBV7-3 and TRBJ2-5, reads GAGVSQTPSNKVTEKGKYVELRCDPISGHTALYWYRQSLGQGPEFLIYFQGTGAADDSGLPNDRFFAVRPEGSVSTLKIQRTERGDSAVYLCASSPGTSKETQYFGPGTRLLVL.

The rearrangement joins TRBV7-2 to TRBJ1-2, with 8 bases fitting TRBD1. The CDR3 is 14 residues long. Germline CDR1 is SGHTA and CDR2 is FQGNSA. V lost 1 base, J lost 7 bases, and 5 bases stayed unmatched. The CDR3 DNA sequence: TGTGCCAGCAGCTTAGAGGACAGGGAGGGTGGCTACACCTTC. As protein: CASSLEDREGGYTF. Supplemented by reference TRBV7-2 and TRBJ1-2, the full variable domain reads GAGVSQSPSNKVTEKGKDVELRCDPISGHTALYWYRQSLGQGLEFLIYFQGNSAPDKSGLPSDRFSAERTGGSVSTLTIQRTQQEDSAVYLCASSLEDREGGYTFGSGTRLTVV.

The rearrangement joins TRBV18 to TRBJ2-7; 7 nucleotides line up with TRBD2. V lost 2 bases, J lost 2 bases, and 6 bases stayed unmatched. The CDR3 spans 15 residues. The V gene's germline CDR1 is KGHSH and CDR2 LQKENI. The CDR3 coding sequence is TGTGCCAGCTCACCAGGGACCGGGGGGACCTACGAGCAGTACTTC. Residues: CASSPGTGGTYEQYF.

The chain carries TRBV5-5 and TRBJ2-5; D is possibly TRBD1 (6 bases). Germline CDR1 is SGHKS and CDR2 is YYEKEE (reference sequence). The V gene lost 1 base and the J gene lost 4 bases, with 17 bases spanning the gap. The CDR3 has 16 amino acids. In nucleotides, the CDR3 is TGTGCCAGCAGCTTGACGCCGGGATTCAGGGGAGAGACCCAGTACTTC. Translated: CASSLTPGFRGETQYF.

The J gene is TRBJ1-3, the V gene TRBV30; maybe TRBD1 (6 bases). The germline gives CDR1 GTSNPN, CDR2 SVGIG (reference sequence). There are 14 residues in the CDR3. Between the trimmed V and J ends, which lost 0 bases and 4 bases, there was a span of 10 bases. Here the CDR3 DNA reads TGTGCCTGGAGTGTGTGGGGGCCCGGAAACACCATATATTTT. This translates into CAWSVWGPGNTIYF.

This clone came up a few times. The CDR3 DNA is TGTGCCAGCAGAACACAGGGCGGCGCAGGGAGGCAGTACTTC. Translation: CASRTQGGAGRQYF. The rearrangement joins TRBV6-1 to TRBJ2-7; possibly TRBD1 for D (6 bases). V dropped 6 bases and J dropped 9 bases, with 21 bases sitting between them. This CDR3 has 14 residues. Germline CDR1 is MNHNS and CDR2 is SASEGT.

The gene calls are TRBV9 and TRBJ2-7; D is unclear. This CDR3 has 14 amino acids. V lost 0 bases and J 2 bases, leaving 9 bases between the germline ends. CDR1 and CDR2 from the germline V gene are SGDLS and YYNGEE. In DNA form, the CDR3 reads TGTGCCAGCAGCGTAGCTTCCCCCGCCTACGAGCAGTACTTC. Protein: CASSVASPAYEQYF.

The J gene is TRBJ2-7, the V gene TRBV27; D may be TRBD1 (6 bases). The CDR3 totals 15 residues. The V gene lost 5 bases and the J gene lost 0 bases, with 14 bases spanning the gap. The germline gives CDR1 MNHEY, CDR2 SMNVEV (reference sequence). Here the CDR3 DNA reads TGTGCCAGCAGTCTAAGAGACAGGATCTCCTACGAGCAGTACTTC. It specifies CASSLRDRISYEQYF.

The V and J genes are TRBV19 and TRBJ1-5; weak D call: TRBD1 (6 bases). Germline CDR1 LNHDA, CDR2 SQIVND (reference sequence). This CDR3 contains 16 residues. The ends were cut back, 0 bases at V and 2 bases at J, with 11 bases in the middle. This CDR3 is CASSIEENRGNQPQHF. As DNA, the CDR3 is TGTGCCAGTAGTATAGAGGAGAACAGGGGCAATCAGCCCCAGCATTTT. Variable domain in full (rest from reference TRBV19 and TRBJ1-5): DGGITQSPKYLFRKEGQNVTLSCEQNLNHDAMYWYRQDPGQGLRLIYYSQIVNDFQKGDIAEGYSVSREKKESFPLTVTSAQKNPTAFYLCASSIEENRGNQPQHFGDGTRLSIL.